This TCR beta chain was identified in a study of OX40 agonist ivuxolimab in advanced cancers. Study details: Patients with prior anti-PD-1, anti-PD-L1 or anti-CTLA-4 therapy were eligible; approximately 40% had some. Partial responses were observed in three patients, of whom one had hepatocellular carcinoma and two had cutaneous melanoma.

V shed 5 bases and J 1 base; nucleotides not matched to a gene: 6. Germline V lookup: CDR1 KGHSH, CDR2 LQKENI. There are 15 residues in the CDR3. Remarks on this clone: Its target is unknown.

General study points: Among some nonresponders, normalized T-cell clonal expansion was also low.

Measured with immunoSEQ multiplex PCR; TCRdb has only the in-frame clones, and not every one. The sample yields 70,000 to 90,000 clones, about nine tenths seen once. This clonotype originated in an adult with an advanced solid tumor such as melanoma, head and neck, liver or kidney cancer. This chain joins TRBV18 and TRBJ2-5, with 8 bases aligning to TRBD1. The sample was CD4+ or CD8+ T cells sorted from blood, taken in a trial of the OX40 agonist ivuxolimab. The CDR3 reads CASSSNDRGQETQYF. The CDR3 DNA sequence: TGTGCCAGCTCATCTAATGACAGGGGCCAAGAGACCCAGTACTTC.